The entry below describes one T cell receptor (beta chain). This entry belongs to a study of blood T cell repertoires in COVID-19. The CDR3 extends over 14 amino acids. The ends lost 5 bases at V and 7 bases at J; junction bases unmatched: 7. Germline V gene lookup returns CDR1 SNHLY and CDR2 FYNNEI. Sequencing was performed with immunoSEQ multiplex PCR; in TCRdb, only in-frame clones are kept and a portion is missing. There are about 500,000 clones in the sample; about 88% occur only once, and over 0.7% lies in the top ten. This chain joins TRBV2 and TRBJ1-3; TRBD1 matches at 8 bases. This receptor was identified in a man between 18 and 35 years old with COVID-19, enrolled during active disease. Sequenced input: peripheral blood. Here the CDR3 DNA reads TGTGCCAGCAGTCCGGACAGGGAATTCAACACCATATATTTT. Amino acids: CASSPDREFNTIYF.